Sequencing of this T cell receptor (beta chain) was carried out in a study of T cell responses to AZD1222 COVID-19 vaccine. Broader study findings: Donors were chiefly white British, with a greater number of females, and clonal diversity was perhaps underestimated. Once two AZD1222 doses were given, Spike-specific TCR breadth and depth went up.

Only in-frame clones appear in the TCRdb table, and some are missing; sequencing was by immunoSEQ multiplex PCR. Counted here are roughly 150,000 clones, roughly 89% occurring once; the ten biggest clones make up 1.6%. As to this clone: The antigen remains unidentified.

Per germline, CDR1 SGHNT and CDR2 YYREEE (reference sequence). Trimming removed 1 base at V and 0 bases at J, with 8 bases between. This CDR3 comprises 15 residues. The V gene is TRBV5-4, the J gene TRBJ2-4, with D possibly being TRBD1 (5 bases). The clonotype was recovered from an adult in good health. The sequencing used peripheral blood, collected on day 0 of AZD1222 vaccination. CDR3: CASSLWGLAKNIQYF. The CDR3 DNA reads TGTGCCAGCAGCTTGTGGGGCTTAGCCAAAAACATTCAGTACTTC.